One and the same sample provided the 19 T cell receptor beta chains below, sequenced in a study of CXCR3-negative and CXCR3-positive naive CD8 T cells. The libraries of TRB cDNA were prepared using 5' RACE with UMI labels. Following a re-call of the 5' RACE reads, TCRdb has one entry per CDR3 protein and lacks DNA. In total, the table holds roughly 89,000 distinct CDR3 sequences. Sample: naive CXCR3- CD8+ T cells from blood. Subset defined: CD45RO-CCR7+CD27+CD95- naive CD8+ T cells lacking CXCR3 (TNR3-). The receptors come from a human donor in good health. Some clones in this sample may be carry-over from other donors' samples.

The genes are TRBV12-3 or TRBV12-4 and TRBJ1-1. The CDR3 totals 15 residues. CDR3 sequence: CASSPSSDLNTEAFF.

The chain employs TRBV10-3 and TRBJ1-5. Germline-derived CDR1 and CDR2 are ENHRY and SYGVKD. The CDR3 is 15 amino acids. The CDR3: CAISESTDSNQPQHF.

The chain combines TRBV29-1 with TRBJ1-2. CDR1 and CDR2 from the germline V gene are SQVTM and ANQGSEA. This CDR3 contains 14 residues. CDR3 sequence reads: CSARLADSNYGYTF. Supplemented by reference TRBV29-1 and TRBJ1-2, the full variable domain reads SAVISQKPSRDICQRGTSLTIQCQVDSQVTMMFWYRQQPGQSLTLIATANQGSEATYESGFVIDKFPISRPNLTFSTLTVSNMSPEDSSIYLCSARLADSNYGYTFGSGTRLTVV.

The gene calls are TRBV11-2 and TRBJ2-1. There are 12 residues in the CDR3. Germline lookup yields CDR1 SGHAT and CDR2 FQNNGV. The CDR3 sequence is CASSSQYNEQFF.

This chain joins TRBV24-1 and TRBJ2-2; TCRdb's D call, TRBD1, is unchecked because there is no DNA. Per germline, CDR1 KGHDR and CDR2 SFDVKD. This CDR3 is built from 15 residues. The CDR3 here is CATSGGGTNTGELFF.

The chain is built from TRBV5-6 and TRBJ2-7; absent DNA, TCRdb's TRBD1 call cannot be checked. This CDR3 has 13 amino acids. Looked up from germline, CDR1 is SGHDT and CDR2 is YYEEEE. The CDR3 is CASKRRDPYEQYF.

The chain employs TRBV29-1 and TRBJ1-2; checking the TCRdb D call of TRBD1 is not possible without DNA. Germline V gives CDR1 SQVTM, CDR2 ANQGSEA. CDR3 length: 16 amino acids. The CDR3 protein is CSVEELTGGSWYGYTF.

The chain employs TRBV21-1 and TRBJ2-6; lacking DNA, the TRBD1 call made by TCRdb goes unchecked. TRBV21-1 is reported as a pseudogene. The length of the CDR3 is 19 residues. The chain's CDR3 is CASSKAKGHSRSGANVLTF.

V gene TRBV29-1 combines with J gene TRBJ2-7; as DNA is missing, the TRBD1 call by TCRdb cannot be tested. This CDR3 spans 15 amino acids. CDR1 SQVTM and CDR2 ANQGSEA come from the germline V gene. CDR3 amino acids: CSVVGPRTPLYEQYF.

V and J are TRBV21-1 and TRBJ1-1. TRBV21-1 is annotated as a pseudogene. The CDR3 totals 14 residues. The CDR3 reads CASSNSGDPTEAFF.

The chain uses TRBV10-3 and TRBJ1-1. The length of the CDR3 is 16 residues. Germline V gene sequence: CDR1 ENHRY, CDR2 SYGVKD. Here the CDR3 reads CAISEDLGTANTEAFF.

The chain has TRBV7-6 and TRBJ1-5; the D gene TCRdb calls, TRBD1, cannot be checked with no DNA. Germline lookup yields CDR1 SGHVS and CDR2 FNYEAQ. The CDR3 sequence is 12 residues long. The chain's CDR3 is CASSGANQPQHF.

This chain links TRBV2 with TRBJ2-1; the TCRdb call, TRBD2, lacks DNA for checking. Germline V CDR1 and CDR2: SNHLY, FYNNEI. The CDR3 is 13 residues long. The CDR3 loop reads CAVTLRGRDEQFF.

This rearrangement joins TRBV5-1 to TRBJ2-7. The CDR3 has 12 residues. Germline values: CDR1 SGHRS, CDR2 YFSETQ. The CDR3 is CASSLGGSGQYF.

The J gene is TRBJ2-7, the V gene TRBV7-2; TCRdb names TRBD1, which stays unverified in the absence of DNA. Germline loops: CDR1 SGHTA, CDR2 FQGNSA. The CDR3 consists of 16 residues. The CDR3 is CASSLAGTGVGYEQYF.

This rearrangement joins TRBV7-9 to TRBJ2-5; the TCRdb D gene call, TRBD2, has no DNA to confirm it. This CDR3 has 15 residues. The germline CDR1 and CDR2 sequences are SEHNR and FQNEAQ (reference sequence). The chain's CDR3 is CASSPETSGQETQYF.

CDR3 loop: CASRTGTSGNTIYF. This chain links TRBV12-3 or TRBV12-4 with TRBJ1-3; TCRdb's assignment of TRBD1 cannot be checked, as there is no DNA. The CDR3 runs 14 residues.

The chain is built from TRBV28 and TRBJ2-1. Germline lookup yields CDR1 MDHEN and CDR2 SYDVKM. CDR3 size: 13 residues. The CDR3 here is CASIPLSHNEQFF.

The chain carries TRBV5-1 and TRBJ1-1; there is no DNA to check the TCRdb D call of TRBD1. Germline CDR1 is SGHRS and CDR2 is YFSETQ. The CDR3 consists of 18 residues. CDR3 loop: CASSLWGGGKGPNTEAFF. Full variable domain (outside the CDR3, taken from reference TRBV5-1 and TRBJ1-1): KAGVTQTPRYLIKTRGQQVTLSCSPISGHRSVSWYQQTPGQGLQFLFEYFSETQRNKGNFPGRFSGRQFSNSRSEMNVSTLELGDSALYLCASSLWGGGKGPNTEAFFGQGTRLTVV.